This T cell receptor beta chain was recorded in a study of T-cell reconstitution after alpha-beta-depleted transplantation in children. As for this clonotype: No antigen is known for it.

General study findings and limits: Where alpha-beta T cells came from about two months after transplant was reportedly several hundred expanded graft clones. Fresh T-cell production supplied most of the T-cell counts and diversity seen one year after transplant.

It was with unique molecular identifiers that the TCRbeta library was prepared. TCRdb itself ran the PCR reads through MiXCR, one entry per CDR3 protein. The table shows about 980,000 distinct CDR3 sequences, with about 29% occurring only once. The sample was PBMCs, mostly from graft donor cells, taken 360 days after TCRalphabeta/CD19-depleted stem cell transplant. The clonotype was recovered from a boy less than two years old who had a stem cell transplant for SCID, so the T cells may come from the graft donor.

The CDR3 here is CASSPLRAGYEQYF. CDR3 DNA: TGTGCCAGCAGCCCTCTCCGGGCAGGCTACGAGCAGTACTTC. This chain joins TRBV12-3 or TRBV12-4 and TRBJ2-7; no clear D. There are 14 residues in the CDR3. Trimming pared 6 bases from V and 3 bases from J, leaving 15 bases between.